These T cell receptor beta chains were read from a single sample in a study of shared clonotypes between healthy human individuals. Data came from immunoSEQ multiplex PCR; TCRdb stores just in-frame clones and leaves some out. The table records over a million clones, roughly 96% of them present only once. The sequenced sample was naive CD4+ T cells sorted from blood. These receptor sequences come from a man younger than 40 in good health. CDR3s include the opening cysteine and the closing phenylalanine or tryptophan. The D gene is left open where the match is weak. Not every row has a clone size; where given, it reads once, few, many or a size class.

abundance | j_gene | v_gene | d_gene | CDR3aa | CDR3nt
once | TRBJ1-1 | TRBV30 | . | CAWSADRGNTEAFF | TGTGCCTGGAGCGCAGACCGGGGAAACACTGAAGCTTTCTTT
. | TRBJ2-1 | TRBV5-4 | . | CASSAQRGNEQFF | TGTGCCAGCAGCGCTCAAAGGGGAAATGAGCAGTTCTTC
. | TRBJ2-1 | TRBV27 | TRBD2 | CASQLTGGPFEQFF | TGTGCCAGCCAGCTGACGGGAGGCCCTTTTGAGCAGTTCTTC
. | TRBJ2-3 | TRBV28 | . | CASLSGVFTDTQYF | TGTGCCAGCCTGTCAGGAGTTTTCACAGATACGCAGTATTTT
. | TRBJ2-1 | TRBV6-5 | . | CASSYSWEYEQFF | TGTGCCAGCAGTTACTCCTGGGAATATGAGCAGTTCTTC
. | TRBJ1-1 | TRBV28 | TRBD1 | CASREQGTPNHEAFF | TGTGCCAGCAGGGAACAGGGGACCCCCAATCACGAAGCTTTCTTT
. | TRBJ2-2 | TRBV7-2 | . | CASRVRLVYSGELFF | TGTGCCAGCAGAGTCAGACTAGTCTACTCCGGGGAGCTGTTTTTT
. | TRBJ2-3 | TRBV27 | TRBD2 | CASDGLAGAPDTQYF | TGTGCCAGCGACGGACTAGCGGGAGCCCCAGATACGCAGTATTTT
few | TRBJ1-1 | TRBV6-6 | . | CASSRTLSAFF | TGTGCCAGCAGCCGGACCTTGTCGGCTTTCTTT
. | TRBJ2-3 | TRBV9 | TRBD2 | CASSVGSLAGGDTQYF | TGTGCCAGCAGCGTAGGAAGCCTAGCGGGAGGAGATACGCAGTATTTT
. | TRBJ2-7 | TRBV14 | TRBD1 | CASSPYTGQGSSYEQYF | TGTGCCAGCAGCCCCTATACCGGACAGGGGAGCTCCTACGAGCAGTACTTC
. | TRBJ2-2 | TRBV19 | TRBD2 | CASKGGGSGELFF | TGTGCCAGCAAAGGTGGCGGGAGTGGGGAGCTGTTTTTT
. | TRBJ2-3 | TRBV6-1 | . | CASTLRGEDTQYF | TGTGCCAGCACCCTGAGGGGAGAAGATACGCAGTATTTT
. | TRBJ2-1 | TRBV11-3 | TRBD2 | CASSLGSWESGRDNEQFF | TGTGCCAGCAGCTTAGGAAGCTGGGAAAGCGGGAGGGACAATGAGCAGTTCTTC
. | TRBJ1-1 | TRBV5-1 | . | CASSPLLTATEAFF | TGCGCCAGCAGCCCCCTCCTGACAGCGACTGAAGCTTTCTTT
. | TRBJ2-7 | TRBV5-6 | . | CASSLVGSKGDQYF | TGTGCCAGCAGCTTGGTCGGGTCCAAGGGGGACCAGTACTTC
. | TRBJ2-7 | TRBV7-3 | TRBD2 | CASSLTGEGSYEQYF | TGTGCCAGCAGCTTAACCGGGGAGGGGTCCTACGAGCAGTACTTC
once | TRBJ1-2 | TRBV4-3 | . | CASSQEVAGRMGDGYTF | TGCGCCAGCAGCCAAGAAGTGGCAGGGAGAATGGGAGATGGCTACACCTTC
. | TRBJ2-2 | TRBV11-2 | TRBD2 | CASSLRTSENTGELFF | TGTGCCAGCAGCCTACGGACTAGCGAGAACACCGGGGAGCTGTTTTTT
once | TRBJ2-1 | TRBV19 | . | CASSPTRPPYNEQFF | TGTGCCAGTAGCCCCACTAGGCCCCCCTACAATGAGCAGTTCTTC
. | TRBJ2-7 | TRBV7-2 | TRBD2 | CASSLEGTSVSYEQYF | TGTGCCAGCAGCTTAGAGGGGACTAGCGTTTCCTACGAGCAGTACTTC
. | TRBJ2-5 | TRBV9 | TRBD1 | CASSVGTGGRKWGWETQYF | TGTGCCAGCAGCGTAGGGACAGGGGGGCGTAAGTGGGGCTGGGAGACCCAGTACTTC